This TCR beta chain appears in the sequencing data of a study of OX40 agonist ivuxolimab in advanced cancers. Whole-study results and caveats: No antigen was identified for the clonally expanded peripheral T cells.

Data came from immunoSEQ multiplex PCR; TCRdb stores just in-frame clones and leaves some out. Of tens of thousands of clones in the sample, roughly 90% were seen once. The V and J ends lost 3 bases and 9 bases, in that order; junction bases with no gene match: 6. This CDR3 contains 13 residues. The germline gives CDR1 MNHNS, CDR2 SASEGT. In regard to this clone: Its antigen is as yet unknown.

The sample consisted of CD4+ or CD8+ T cells sorted from blood, taken in a trial of the OX40 agonist ivuxolimab. The chain is built from TRBV6-1 and TRBJ2-3; 7 positions match TRBD2. This TCR was recovered from an adult with an advanced solid tumor such as melanoma, head and neck, liver or kidney cancer. In DNA form, the CDR3 reads TGTGCCAGCAGTGACCGACTAGCCCGAACGCAGTATTTT. It is translated as CASSDRLARTQYF.